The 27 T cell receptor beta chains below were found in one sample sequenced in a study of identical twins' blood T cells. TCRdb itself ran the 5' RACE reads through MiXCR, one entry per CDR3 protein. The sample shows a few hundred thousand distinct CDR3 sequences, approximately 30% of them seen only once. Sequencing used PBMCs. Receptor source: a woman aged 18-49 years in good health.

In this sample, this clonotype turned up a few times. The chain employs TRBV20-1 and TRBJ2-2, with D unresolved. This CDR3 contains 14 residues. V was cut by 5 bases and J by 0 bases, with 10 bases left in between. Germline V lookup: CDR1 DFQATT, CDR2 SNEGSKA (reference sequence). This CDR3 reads CSAVQNANTGELFF. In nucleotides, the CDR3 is TGCAGTGCTGTACAGAACGCGAACACCGGGGAGCTGTTTTTT.

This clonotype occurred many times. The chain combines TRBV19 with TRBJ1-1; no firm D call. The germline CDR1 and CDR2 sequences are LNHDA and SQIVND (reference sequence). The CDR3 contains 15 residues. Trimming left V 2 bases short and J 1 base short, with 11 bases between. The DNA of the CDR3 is TGTGCCAGTAGTATAATCTCGACGGCGAACACTGAAGCTTTCTTT. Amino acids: CASSIISTANTEAFF.

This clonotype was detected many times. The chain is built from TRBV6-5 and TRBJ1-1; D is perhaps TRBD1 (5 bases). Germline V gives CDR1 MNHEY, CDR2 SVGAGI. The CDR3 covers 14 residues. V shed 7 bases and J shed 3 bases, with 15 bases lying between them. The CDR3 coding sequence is TGTGCCAGCACTGGGGTTATGGGGCACACTGAAGCTTTCTTT. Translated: CASTGVMGHTEAFF.

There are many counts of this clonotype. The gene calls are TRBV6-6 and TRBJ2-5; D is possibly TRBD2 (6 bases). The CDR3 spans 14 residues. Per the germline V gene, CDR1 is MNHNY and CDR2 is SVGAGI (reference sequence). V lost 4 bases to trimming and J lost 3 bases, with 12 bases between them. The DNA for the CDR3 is TGTGCCAGCAGTTTAGCGGCCGTGAAAGAGACCCAGTACTTC. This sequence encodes CASSLAAVKETQYF.

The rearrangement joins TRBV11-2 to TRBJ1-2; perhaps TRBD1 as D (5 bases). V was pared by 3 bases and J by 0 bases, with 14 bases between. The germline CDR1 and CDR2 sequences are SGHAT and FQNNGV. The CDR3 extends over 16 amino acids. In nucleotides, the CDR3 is TGTGCCAGCAGCTTTTCGGGGGACTCCTCTAACTATGGCTACACCTTC. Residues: CASSFSGDSSNYGYTF.

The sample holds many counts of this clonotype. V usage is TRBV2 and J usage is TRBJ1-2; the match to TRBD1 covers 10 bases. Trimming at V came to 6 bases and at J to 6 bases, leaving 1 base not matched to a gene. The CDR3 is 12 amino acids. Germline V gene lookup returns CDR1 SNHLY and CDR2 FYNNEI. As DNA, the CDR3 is TGTGCCAGCAGGGACAGGGGGAATGGCTACACCTTC. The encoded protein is CASRDRGNGYTF.

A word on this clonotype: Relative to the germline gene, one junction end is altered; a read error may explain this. The chain's CDR3 is CSARAFTDMQYF. The CDR3 DNA follows: TGCAGTGCGAGAGCATTCACAGATATGCAGTATTTT. This chain links TRBV20-1 with TRBJ2-3; D is ambiguous. Germline values: CDR1 DFQATT, CDR2 SNEGSKA (reference sequence). This CDR3 is 12 amino acids long.

CDR3 nucleotides: TGTGCCAGCAGCACCAGGGGCGGGACTAGCGGCTCCTACGAGCAGTACTTC. Translating it yields CASSTRGGTSGSYEQYF. The V gene is TRBV13, the J gene TRBJ2-7; 11 nucleotides align to TRBD2. V trimming: 5 bases; J trimming: 0 bases; junction bases outside the gene matches: 9. Germline values: CDR1 PRHDT, CDR2 FYEKMQ (reference sequence). The CDR3 extends over 17 amino acids.

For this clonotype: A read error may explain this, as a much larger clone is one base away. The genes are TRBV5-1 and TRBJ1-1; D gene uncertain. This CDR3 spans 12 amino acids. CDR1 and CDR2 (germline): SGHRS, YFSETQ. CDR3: CANSFENTEAFF. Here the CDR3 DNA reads TGCGCCAACAGCTTTGAGAACACTGAAGCTTTCTTT.

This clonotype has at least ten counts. The CDR3 DNA reads TGTGCCAGCAGCCAAGCCGTCGAAGAGCAGTACTTC. Translation: CASSQAVEEQYF. The V gene is TRBV3-1, the J gene TRBJ2-7, with D uncertain. CDR3 length: 12 residues. The germline gives CDR1 LGHDT, CDR2 YNNKEL (reference sequence). The V end was cut by 1 base, the J end by 7 bases, with 8 bases between.

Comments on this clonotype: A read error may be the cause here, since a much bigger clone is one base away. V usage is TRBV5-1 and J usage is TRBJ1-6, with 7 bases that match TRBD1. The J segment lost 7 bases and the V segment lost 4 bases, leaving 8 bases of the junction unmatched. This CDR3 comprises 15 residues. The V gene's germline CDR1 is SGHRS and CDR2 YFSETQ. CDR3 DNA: TGCGCCAGCAGCCCTCAGGGGGTAACGAATTCACCCCTCCACTTT. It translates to CASSPQGVTNSPLHF. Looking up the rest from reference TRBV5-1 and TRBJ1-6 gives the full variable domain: KAGVTQTPRYLIKTRGQQVTLSCSPISGHRSVSWYQQTPGQGLQFLFEYFSETQRNKGNFPGRFSGRQFSNSRSEMNVSTLELGDSALYLCASSPQGVTNSPLHFGNGTRLTVT.

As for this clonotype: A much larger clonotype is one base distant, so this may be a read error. Here the CDR3 reads CSVGGRGEAFF. The DNA for the CDR3 is TGCAGCGTTGGGGGCAGGGGGGAAGCTTTCTTT. The chain employs TRBV29-1 and TRBJ1-1, with 7 nucleotides matching TRBD1. J lost 8 bases, V lost 4 bases, and 4 bases had no gene match. Germline CDR1 SQVTM, CDR2 ANQGSEA. The CDR3 extends over 11 amino acids.

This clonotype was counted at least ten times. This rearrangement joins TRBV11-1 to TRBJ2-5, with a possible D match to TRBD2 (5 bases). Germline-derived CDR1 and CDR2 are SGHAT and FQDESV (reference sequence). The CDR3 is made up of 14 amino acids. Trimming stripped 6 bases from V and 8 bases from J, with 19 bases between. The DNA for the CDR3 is TGTGCCAGCAGTCCCCTTATAGCGCCCCCAACCCAGTACTTC. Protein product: CASSPLIAPPTQYF.

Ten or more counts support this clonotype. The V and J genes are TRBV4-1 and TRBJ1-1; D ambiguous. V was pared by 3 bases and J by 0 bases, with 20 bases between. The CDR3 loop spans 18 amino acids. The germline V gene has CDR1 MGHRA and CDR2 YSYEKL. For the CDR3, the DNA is TGCGCCAGCAGCCAGTACCCGTCCAGGAGTGGGATGAACACTGAAGCTTTCTTT. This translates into CASSQYPSRSGMNTEAFF.

The CDR3 region is CGYFGTDTQYF. CDR3 DNA sequence: TGCGGCTATTTTGGTACAGATACGCAGTATTTT. This sequence joins TRBV20-1 and TRBJ2-3, with D unresolved. This CDR3 comprises 11 residues. Germline V CDR1 and CDR2: DFQATT, SNEGSKA (reference sequence).

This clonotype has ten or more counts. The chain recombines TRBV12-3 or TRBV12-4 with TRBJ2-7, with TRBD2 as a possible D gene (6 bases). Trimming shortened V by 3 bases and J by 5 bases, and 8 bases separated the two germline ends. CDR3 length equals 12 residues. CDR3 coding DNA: TGTGCCAGCAGTTTCGCGGGAAACGAGCAGTACTTC. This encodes CASSFAGNEQYF.

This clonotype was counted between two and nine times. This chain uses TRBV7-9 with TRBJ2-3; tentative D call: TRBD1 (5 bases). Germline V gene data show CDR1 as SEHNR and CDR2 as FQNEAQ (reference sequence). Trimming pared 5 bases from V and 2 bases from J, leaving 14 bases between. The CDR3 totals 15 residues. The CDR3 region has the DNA TGTGCCAGCAGCCCTCGGACAACCCCCACAGATACGCAGTATTTT. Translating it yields CASSPRTTPTDTQYF.

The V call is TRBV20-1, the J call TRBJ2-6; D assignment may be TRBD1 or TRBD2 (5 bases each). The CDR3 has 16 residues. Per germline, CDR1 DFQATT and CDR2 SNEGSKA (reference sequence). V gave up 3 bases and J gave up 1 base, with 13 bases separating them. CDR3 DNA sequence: TGCAGTGCTAGTATGAGGGGTGGATCTGGGGCCAACGTCCTGACTTTC. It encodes CSASMRGGSGANVLTF.

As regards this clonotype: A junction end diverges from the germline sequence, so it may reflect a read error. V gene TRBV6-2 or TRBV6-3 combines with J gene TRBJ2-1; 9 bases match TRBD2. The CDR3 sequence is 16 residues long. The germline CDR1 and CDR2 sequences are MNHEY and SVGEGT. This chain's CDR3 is CVSRPHSGSFHNEQFF. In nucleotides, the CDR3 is TGTGTCAGCAGGCCCCATAGCGGGAGCTTCCACAATGAGCAGTTCTTC.

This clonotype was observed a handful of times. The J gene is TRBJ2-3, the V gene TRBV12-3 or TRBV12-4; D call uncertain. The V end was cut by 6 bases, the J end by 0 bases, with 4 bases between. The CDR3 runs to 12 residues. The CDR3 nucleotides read TGTGCCAGCAGACCAAGCACAGATACGCAGTATTTT. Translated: CASRPSTDTQYF.

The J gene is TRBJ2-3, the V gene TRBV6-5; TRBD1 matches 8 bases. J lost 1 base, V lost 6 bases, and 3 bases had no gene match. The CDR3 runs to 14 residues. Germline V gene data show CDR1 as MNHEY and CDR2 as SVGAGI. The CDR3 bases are TGTGCCAGCAGAACGGGACAGGGCACAGATACGCAGTATTTT. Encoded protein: CASRTGQGTDTQYF.

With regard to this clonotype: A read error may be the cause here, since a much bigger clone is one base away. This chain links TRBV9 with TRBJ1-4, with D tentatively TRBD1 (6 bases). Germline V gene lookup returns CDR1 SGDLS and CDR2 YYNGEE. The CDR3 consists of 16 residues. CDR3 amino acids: CVSSISGASGNEKLFF. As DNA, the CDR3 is TGTGTCAGCAGCATCTCAGGGGCGTCGGGTAATGAAAAACTGTTTTTT.

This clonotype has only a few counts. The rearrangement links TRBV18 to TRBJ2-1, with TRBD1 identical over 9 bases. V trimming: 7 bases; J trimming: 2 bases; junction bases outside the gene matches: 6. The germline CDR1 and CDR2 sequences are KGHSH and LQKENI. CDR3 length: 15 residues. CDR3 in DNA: TGTGCCAGCTTGGGACAGGGAAAGCCCTACAATGAGCAGTTCTTC. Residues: CASLGQGKPYNEQFF.

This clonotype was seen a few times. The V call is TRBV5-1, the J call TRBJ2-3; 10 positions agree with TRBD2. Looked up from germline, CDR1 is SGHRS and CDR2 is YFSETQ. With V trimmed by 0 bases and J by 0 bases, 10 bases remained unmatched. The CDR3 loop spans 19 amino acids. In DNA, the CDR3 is TGCGCCAGCAGCTTGGCCCCTAGCGGGGGCGTGGGTAGCACAGATACGCAGTATTTT. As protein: CASSLAPSGGVGSTDTQYF.

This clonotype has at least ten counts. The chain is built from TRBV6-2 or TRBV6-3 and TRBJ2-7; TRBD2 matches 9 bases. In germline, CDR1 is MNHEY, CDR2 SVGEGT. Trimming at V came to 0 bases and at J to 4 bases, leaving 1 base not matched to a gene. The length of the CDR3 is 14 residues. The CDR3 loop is CASSYSSGSYEQYF. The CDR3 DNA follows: TGTGCCAGCAGTTACTCTAGCGGGAGTTACGAGCAGTACTTC.

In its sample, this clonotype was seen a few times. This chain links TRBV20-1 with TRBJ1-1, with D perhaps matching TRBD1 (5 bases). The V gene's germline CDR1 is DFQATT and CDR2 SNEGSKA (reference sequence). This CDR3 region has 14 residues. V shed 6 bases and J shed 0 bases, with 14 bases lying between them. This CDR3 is CSASGIGMNTEAFF. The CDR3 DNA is TGCAGTGCATCAGGGATTGGCATGAACACTGAAGCTTTCTTT.

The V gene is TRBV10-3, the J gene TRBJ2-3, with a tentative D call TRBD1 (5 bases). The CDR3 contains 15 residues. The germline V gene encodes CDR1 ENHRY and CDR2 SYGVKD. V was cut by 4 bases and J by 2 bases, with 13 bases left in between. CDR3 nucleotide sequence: TGTGCCATCAGTGGGGGCGGACCTACCACAGATACGCAGTATTTT. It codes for CAISGGGPTTDTQYF.